This TCR beta chain was found in a study of blood T cells in healthy people across ages. Study-wide results and limits: Total diversity from one million sequenced T cells was likely underestimated.

Donors ranged from roughly 6 to 90 years old and were healthy Caucasians in Russia. This clonotype was counted a few times. What it binds is not known. A second about 7 to 11 cycle PCR used barcoded and J-beta primers. TCRdb recomputed calls from the 5' RACE reads with MiXCR, one row per CDR3 protein. The sample consists of over 1.5 million distinct CDR3 sequences, 40% to 55% of them appearing once. The CDR3 loop spans 13 amino acids. Looked up from germline, CDR1 is SGHRS and CDR2 is YFSETQ. V lost 1 base and J lost 3, with 7 bases in between. V and J are TRBV5-1 and TRBJ2-5, with D unclear. Sequences were obtained from blood. This sequence was found in a woman between 40 and 55 years old in good health. The CDR3 sequence: CASSLPVEETQYF. The CDR3 nucleotides read TGCGCCAGCAGCTTGCCTGTGGAAGAGACCCAGTACTTC.